This T cell receptor (beta chain) was profiled in a study of blood T cell repertoires in COVID-19. Overall study context: The study drew acute and convalescent COVID-19 samples from the United States, Italy and Spain. T cells, B-cell-depleted T cells, or PBMCs provided the cDNA or gDNA that served as material.

As handled by the study authors: Nucleated cell counts were estimated from reference gene primer amplification. Repertoires were generated with immunoSEQ multiplex PCR, while TCRdb's copy carries only in-frame clones and drops some. The D gene and trimming were derived from the DNA, and the V and J assignments and clone size from that table. The sample lists a few hundred thousand clones, around 87% occurring once. V was shortened by 4 bases and J by 7 bases, with 7 bases between the two germline ends. CDR1 and CDR2 (germline): LGHNA, YSLEER. The length of the CDR3 is 12 residues. The sequence was obtained from a woman aged 45-60 years who had recovered from COVID-19. J is TRBJ2-2 and V is TRBV4-3; no clear D. Sequenced sample: peripheral blood. The CDR3, as DNA: TGCGCCAGCAGCCCCGCGAGCGGGGAGCTGTTTTTT. It is translated as CASSPASGELFF.